These 7 T cell receptor beta chains share one sample of origin, sequenced in a study of cytomegalovirus exposure and HLA in healthy donors. This PCR relied on a set of 60 Vbeta primers and 13 Jbeta primers. Data came from immunoSEQ multiplex PCR; TCRdb stores just in-frame clones and leaves some out. The sample yields 150,000 to 200,000 clones, roughly four fifths seen once. The sample comprised PBMCs. The receptors were sampled from a man between 18 and 35 years old in good health and CMV-seronegative.

This chain connects TRBV9 to TRBJ1-5, with TRBD1 matching over 10 bases. Germline-derived CDR1 and CDR2 are SGDLS and YYNGEE. V was pared by 4 bases and J by 6 bases, with 13 bases of the junction left unmatched. This CDR3 contains 17 residues. The CDR3 sequence is CASSPGLDRGYVQPQHF. CDR3 bases: TGTGCCAGCAGCCCCGGTTTGGACAGGGGGTATGTTCAGCCCCAGCATTTT.

V gene TRBV9 combines with J gene TRBJ2-2; TRBD2 agrees at 8 bases. Trimming took 4 bases from V and 5 from J; bases not matched to a gene: 10. The CDR3 runs 16 residues. Germline CDR1 reads SGDLS; CDR2 reads YYNGEE. CDR3 residues: CASSPVAGGQTGELFF. CDR3 sequence (DNA): TGTGCCAGCAGCCCCGTTGCGGGAGGTCAAACCGGGGAGCTGTTTTTT.

The rearrangement uses TRBV5-1 and TRBJ2-3; 9 bases agree with TRBD1. J lost 5 bases, V lost 7 bases, and 14 bases had no gene match. The CDR3 has 16 residues. Germline lookup yields CDR1 SGHRS and CDR2 YFSETQ. The CDR3 loop reads CASAFFAGQGGDTQYF. CDR3 in DNA: TGCGCCAGCGCCTTCTTCGCGGGACAGGGTGGAGATACGCAGTATTTT.

The rearrangement joins TRBV18 to TRBJ2-7; D is possibly TRBD2 (6 bases). Germline CDR1 reads KGHSH; CDR2 reads LQKENI. The CDR3 extends over 14 amino acids. Trimming shortened V by 5 bases and J by 0 bases, and 11 bases separated the two germline ends. The CDR3 DNA sequence: TGTGCCAGCTCAATCCGGGAGACCTCCTACGAGCAGTACTTC. This codes for CASSIRETSYEQYF.

The rearrangement uses TRBV7-2 and TRBJ2-5, with a weak D call TRBD2 (6 bases). The CDR3 loop spans 14 amino acids. CDR1 and CDR2 from the germline V gene are SGHTA and FQGNSA. The V and J ends lost 0 bases and 5 bases respectively, with 10 bases between them. CDR3 coding DNA: TGTGCCAGCAGCTTAGCACTAGCTGGGGAGACCCAGTACTTC. Translation gives CASSLALAGETQYF.

The chain uses TRBV19 and TRBJ2-1; 8 positions match TRBD1. The CDR3 is made up of 11 amino acids. Trimming at V came to 4 bases and at J to 12 bases, leaving 2 bases not matched to a gene. From germline, CDR1 is LNHDA and CDR2 SQIVND (reference sequence). This chain's CDR3 is CASSTGTGQFF. CDR3 nucleotides: TGTGCCAGTAGTACCGGGACAGGGCAGTTCTTC.

V is TRBV30 and J is TRBJ1-5, with 9 positions matching TRBD1. Germline loops: CDR1 GTSNPN, CDR2 SVGIG (reference sequence). The CDR3 is 15 residues long. Unmatched junction bases numbered 7, after V lost 3 bases and J lost 4 bases. For the CDR3, the DNA is TGTGCCTGGAGCGCGGACAGGGGAGGTAATCAGCCCCAGCATTTT. Its translation: CAWSADRGGNQPQHF.